The entry below gives a single T cell receptor (beta chain) sequence along with its context. The table came from immunoSEQ multiplex PCR; TCRdb's copy has only in-frame clones and leaves some out. The sample lists fewer than 450,000 clones, roughly 90% occurring once. The sample comes from a study of blood T cell repertoires in COVID-19. Study as a whole: COVID-19 samples, acute and convalescent, were from the United States, Italy and Spain.

In germline, CDR1 is KGHSH, CDR2 LQKENI. Trimming pared 5 bases from V and 0 bases from J, leaving 3 bases between. CDR3 length equals 12 residues. Material: peripheral blood. This chain joins TRBV18 and TRBJ2-3, with D unresolved. The clonotype was recovered from a woman aged 70 to 79 with COVID-19, enrolled during active disease. The CDR3 coding sequence is TGTGCCAGCTCATCTAGCACAGATACGCAGTATTTT. It is translated as CASSSSTDTQYF.